This TCR beta chain was captured by sequencing in a study of CD8 T cells in Susac syndrome. The authors carried out high-throughput sequencing of TCR beta. They applied it to CD8+ and CD4+ T cells obtained from blood. The germline gives CDR1 ENHRY, CDR2 SYGVKD. This CDR3 has 15 residues. J gave up 2 bases and V 4 bases, and 7 bases lay outside the gene matches. An amount of RNA that ranged from about 0.45 to 1 ug was reverse transcribed with random hexamers. Using its own MiXCR run on the immunoSEQ multiplex PCR reads, TCRdb lists one record per CDR3 protein. The table shows roughly 160,000 distinct CDR3 sequences, with around 94% occurring only once.

The sequencing sample was made of CD4+ T cells from PBMCs. The receptor comes from a human donor in good health. The V call is TRBV10-3, the J call TRBJ2-5; 7 nucleotides align to TRBD2. The CDR3 sequence: CAISGSSGEQETQYF. The CDR3 DNA is TGTGCCATCAGTGGTTCTAGCGGCGAACAAGAGACCCAGTACTTC.